The clone carrying this TCR beta chain was observed a handful of times. Using its own MiXCR run on the 5' RACE reads, TCRdb lists one record per CDR3 protein. The data show about 340,000 distinct CDR3 sequences, with approximately 3.9% seen just once and about 24% held by the top ten. The data belong to a study of T cells after yellow fever vaccination. With V trimmed by 5 bases and J by 6 bases, 8 bases remained unmatched. CDR1 MNHNY and CDR2 SVGAGI come from the germline V gene (reference sequence). The length of the CDR3 is 14 residues. This specimen consisted of PBMCs, obtained 5 days after the yellow fever booster vaccination. This TCR was recovered from a man aged 18-30 years who received the YFV17D yellow fever vaccine. The chain links TRBV6-6 to TRBJ1-2, with 8 nucleotides matching TRBD1. CDR3 bases: TGTGCCAGCAGTAAACCGGGGACAGGCCATGGCTACACCTTC. It encodes CASSKPGTGHGYTF.